This is a list of T cell receptor beta chains from one sample in a study of PD-1 blockade in classical Hodgkin lymphoma. Here immunoSEQ multiplex PCR was the method, and the copy in TCRdb shows in-frame clones only, minus some. The sample gives about 8,200 clones, 70% to 90% of which show up once; around 20% is in the top ten. This specimen was CD8+ T cells from blood, taken at baseline. These receptors all come from a human donor with classical Hodgkin lymphoma. The CDR3 runs from the conserved cysteine through the conserved F or W. The order of the fields is D gene, clone size, V gene, J gene, CDR3 protein, CDR3 DNA. The D gene is left open where the match is weak. Expanded clones get a size class; other rows say once, few or many, or leave the size out.

d_gene: TRBD1; abundance: .; v_gene: TRBV19; j_gene: TRBJ2-2; CDR3aa: CASSRGQFANTGELFF; CDR3nt: TGTGCCAGTAGTAGGGGACAGTTCGCGAACACCGGGGAGCTGTTTTTT
d_gene: TRBD1; abundance: .; v_gene: TRBV6-8; j_gene: TRBJ1-5; CDR3aa: CASSPDRGPLYSNQPQHF; CDR3nt: TGTGCCAGCAGCCCTGACAGGGGTCCCCTTTATAGCAATCAGCCCCAGCATTTT
d_gene: .; abundance: .; v_gene: TRBV7-9; j_gene: TRBJ2-2; CDR3aa: CASSLRGAGGELFF; CDR3nt: TGTGCCAGCAGCTTACGGGGGGCCGGCGGGGAGCTGTTTTTT
d_gene: .; abundance: .; v_gene: TRBV11-3; j_gene: TRBJ2-7; CDR3aa: CASSVNWGYEQYF; CDR3nt: TGTGCCAGCAGCGTCAACTGGGGCTACGAGCAGTACTTC
d_gene: .; abundance: .; v_gene: TRBV19; j_gene: TRBJ1-5; CDR3aa: CASSFKGSQPQHF; CDR3nt: TGTGCCAGTAGTTTTAAGGGGTCTCAGCCCCAGCATTTT
d_gene: TRBD1; abundance: few; v_gene: TRBV7-9; j_gene: TRBJ1-5; CDR3aa: CASSSDRGQPQHF; CDR3nt: TGTGCCAGCAGCTCGGACAGGGGGCAGCCCCAGCATTTT
d_gene: TRBD1; abundance: few; v_gene: TRBV7-9; j_gene: TRBJ2-5; CDR3aa: CASSPRDRGLEGATQYF; CDR3nt: TGTGCCAGCAGCCCCCGGGACAGGGGGCTCGAGGGGGCGACCCAGTACTTC
d_gene: .; abundance: .; v_gene: TRBV5-1; j_gene: TRBJ1-1; CDR3aa: CASSLGVEQTLEAFF; CDR3nt: TGCGCCAGCAGCTTGGGAGTTGAGCAGACCCTTGAAGCTTTCTTT
d_gene: .; abundance: .; v_gene: TRBV5-5; j_gene: TRBJ1-5; CDR3aa: CASSPGPNQPQHF; CDR3nt: TGTGCCAGCAGCCCAGGACCAAATCAGCCCCAGCATTTT
d_gene: .; abundance: .; v_gene: TRBV28; j_gene: TRBJ2-7; CDR3aa: CASSLMEGVAYEQYF; CDR3nt: TGTGCCAGCAGTTTAATGGAGGGGGTAGCCTACGAGCAGTACTTC
d_gene: .; abundance: .; v_gene: TRBV7-9; j_gene: TRBJ2-3; CDR3aa: CASKLARTDTQYF; CDR3nt: TGTGCCAGTAAACTAGCCCGCACAGATACGCAGTATTTT
d_gene: TRBD1; abundance: .; v_gene: TRBV6-1; j_gene: TRBJ2-2; CDR3aa: CASSVRTGAITGELFF; CDR3nt: TGTGCCAGCAGTGTCCGGACAGGGGCGATCACCGGGGAGCTGTTTTTT
d_gene: .; abundance: .; v_gene: TRBV15; j_gene: TRBJ2-7; CDR3aa: CATSRDLLPGPSGQYF; CDR3nt: TGTGCCACCAGCAGAGATTTACTGCCCGGGCCTTCAGGGCAGTACTTC
d_gene: .; abundance: .; v_gene: TRBV27; j_gene: TRBJ2-7; CDR3aa: CASKPATASYEQYF; CDR3nt: TGTGCCAGCAAACCAGCAACCGCCTCCTACGAGCAGTACTTC
d_gene: .; abundance: .; v_gene: TRBV7-9; j_gene: TRBJ2-5; CDR3aa: CASSLTETQYF; CDR3nt: TGTGCCAGCAGCTTAACGGAGACCCAGTACTTC
d_gene: .; abundance: .; v_gene: TRBV28; j_gene: TRBJ2-1; CDR3aa: CASSSVRDTTYNEQFF; CDR3nt: TGTGCCAGCAGCTCGGTCCGGGACACGACCTACAATGAGCAGTTCTTC
d_gene: .; abundance: .; v_gene: TRBV15; j_gene: TRBJ2-7; CDR3aa: CATSRDLVTEQYF; CDR3nt: TGTGCCACCAGCAGAGATCTGGTTACAGAGCAGTACTTC
d_gene: TRBD1; abundance: few; v_gene: TRBV9; j_gene: TRBJ2-7; CDR3aa: CASSAGVGQGYEQYF; CDR3nt: TGTGCCAGCAGCGCCGGGGTGGGACAGGGGTACGAGCAGTACTTC
d_gene: TRBD2; abundance: .; v_gene: TRBV27; j_gene: TRBJ2-1; CDR3aa: CASSLAGGLYNEQFF; CDR3nt: TGTGCCAGCAGCCTAGCGGGGGGGCTGTACAATGAGCAGTTCTTC
d_gene: .; abundance: .; v_gene: TRBV9; j_gene: TRBJ2-4; CDR3aa: CASSARESVAKNIQYF; CDR3nt: TGTGCCAGCAGCGCCAGGGAATCCGTGGCCAAAAACATTCAGTACTTC
d_gene: .; abundance: .; v_gene: TRBV7-9; j_gene: TRBJ1-1; CDR3aa: CASSQKNTEAFF; CDR3nt: TGTGCCAGCAGCCAGAAAAACACTGAAGCTTTCTTT
d_gene: .; abundance: .; v_gene: TRBV4-1; j_gene: TRBJ2-7; CDR3aa: CASSPIHVGYEQYF; CDR3nt: TGCGCCAGCAGCCCGATTCACGTAGGCTACGAGCAGTACTTC
d_gene: .; abundance: .; v_gene: TRBV19; j_gene: TRBJ2-7; CDR3aa: CASSIGSRGYEQYF; CDR3nt: TGTGCCAGTAGTATAGGATCCAGGGGCTACGAGCAGTACTTC
d_gene: TRBD2; abundance: once; v_gene: TRBV6-6; j_gene: TRBJ2-5; CDR3aa: CASSYMASGREETQYF; CDR3nt: TGTGCCAGCAGTTACATGGCTAGCGGGAGGGAAGAGACCCAGTACTTC
d_gene: .; abundance: .; v_gene: TRBV19; j_gene: TRBJ1-5; CDR3aa: CASSIDLNSYQPQHF; CDR3nt: TGTGCCAGTAGTATAGATCTTAACAGCTATCAGCCCCAGCATTTT
d_gene: TRBD1; abundance: .; v_gene: TRBV11-1; j_gene: TRBJ1-3; CDR3aa: CASSASQGRDGNTIYF; CDR3nt: TGTGCCAGCAGCGCATCACAGGGGAGGGATGGAAACACCATATATTTT
d_gene: .; abundance: .; v_gene: TRBV28; j_gene: TRBJ2-1; CDR3aa: CASSPETGRENEQFF; CDR3nt: TGTGCCAGCAGTCCCGAAACAGGACGGGAGAATGAGCAGTTCTTC
d_gene: .; abundance: once; v_gene: TRBV6-5; j_gene: TRBJ1-6; CDR3aa: CASRDPGTVDSPLHF; CDR3nt: TGTGCCAGCAGGGATCCCGGGACGGTTGATTCACCCCTCCACTTT
d_gene: TRBD1; abundance: once; v_gene: TRBV19; j_gene: TRBJ1-2; CDR3aa: CASSIVLTGEDDGYTF; CDR3nt: TGTGCCAGTAGTATAGTTCTGACAGGGGAGGATGATGGCTACACCTTC
d_gene: .; abundance: once; v_gene: TRBV11-2; j_gene: TRBJ2-7; CDR3aa: CASSLGAGRLKSYEQYF; CDR3nt: TGTGCCAGCAGCTTAGGAGCAGGGAGGTTAAAGAGCTACGAGCAGTACTTC
d_gene: TRBD2; abundance: once; v_gene: TRBV27; j_gene: TRBJ2-7; CDR3aa: CATGGGYYEQYF; CDR3nt: TGTGCCACTGGGGGGGGTTACTACGAGCAGTACTTC
d_gene: TRBD1; abundance: .; v_gene: TRBV7-6; j_gene: TRBJ2-3; CDR3aa: CASSLEDRAVADTQYF; CDR3nt: TGTGCCAGCAGCTTAGAGGACAGGGCAGTAGCAGATACGCAGTATTTT
d_gene: .; abundance: once; v_gene: TRBV7-9; j_gene: TRBJ2-4; CDR3aa: CASSLEQTLAKNIQYF; CDR3nt: TGTGCCAGCAGCTTAGAACAGACCCTAGCCAAAAACATTCAGTACTTC
d_gene: .; abundance: few; v_gene: TRBV2; j_gene: TRBJ2-7; CDR3aa: CASIPGPYEQYF; CDR3nt: TGTGCCAGCATCCCCGGCCCCTACGAGCAGTACTTC
d_gene: TRBD1; abundance: .; v_gene: TRBV7-2; j_gene: TRBJ2-3; CDR3aa: CASRGDRDPTDTQYF; CDR3nt: TGTGCCAGCAGGGGCGACAGGGACCCCACAGATACGCAGTATTTT
d_gene: .; abundance: .; v_gene: TRBV27; j_gene: TRBJ2-1; CDR3aa: CASSLSPYYNEQFF; CDR3nt: TGTGCCAGCAGTTTATCCCCATACTACAATGAGCAGTTCTTC
d_gene: .; abundance: .; v_gene: TRBV28; j_gene: TRBJ1-1; CDR3aa: CASSKGPFQAFF; CDR3nt: TGTGCCAGCAGTAAGGGGCCTTTTCAAGCTTTCTTT
d_gene: TRBD1; abundance: .; v_gene: TRBV9; j_gene: TRBJ1-1; CDR3aa: CASSPLGQGTPIEAFF; CDR3nt: TGTGCCAGCAGCCCTCTGGGACAGGGGACCCCGATAGAAGCTTTCTTT
d_gene: .; abundance: .; v_gene: TRBV5-1; j_gene: TRBJ1-1; CDR3aa: CASSLVGRRVTEAFF; CDR3nt: TGCGCCAGCAGCTTGGTGGGGCGTAGAGTCACTGAAGCTTTCTTT
d_gene: TRBD1; abundance: .; v_gene: TRBV7-9; j_gene: TRBJ2-7; CDR3aa: CASSFAGTGGLEQYF; CDR3nt: TGTGCCAGCAGCTTCGCCGGGACAGGGGGCCTCGAGCAGTACTTC
d_gene: .; abundance: once; v_gene: TRBV28; j_gene: TRBJ1-2; CDR3aa: CASSSDHLDALGHYGYTF; CDR3nt: TGTGCCAGCAGTTCCGACCATTTGGATGCGCTGGGACACTATGGCTACACCTTC